A single sample is the source of the 8 T cell receptor beta chains below, sequenced in a study of cytomegalovirus exposure and HLA in healthy donors. Method: immunoSEQ multiplex PCR; TCRdb's copy keeps in-frame clones and lacks some. The table has some 120,000 clones, roughly 89% seen once; the top ten hold 1.5% to 2%. The sample comprised PBMCs. Receptor source: a woman aged 18-30 years in good health and CMV-seronegative.

The sample holds one count of this clone. The chain has TRBV28 and TRBJ2-1, with TRBD1 matching over 7 bases. The CDR3 covers 16 residues. Looked up from germline, CDR1 is MDHEN and CDR2 is SYDVKM. After removal of 5 bases from V and 7 bases from J, the junction contained 14 bases not matched to a gene. The CDR3: CASSHMRDSHINEQFF. The CDR3 DNA reads TGTGCCAGCAGTCATATGAGGGACAGTCACATTAATGAGCAGTTCTTC.

This chain uses TRBV4-1 with TRBJ2-1, with D tentatively TRBD1 (6 bases). The CDR3 runs 14 residues. The V gene's germline CDR1 is MGHRA and CDR2 YSYEKL. The V and J ends lost 6 bases and 9 bases respectively, with 18 bases between them. The CDR3 region is CASRTGEGWGEQFF. The CDR3 DNA is TGCGCCAGCAGGACAGGTGAGGGTTGGGGTGAGCAGTTCTTC.

The chain is built from TRBV6-1 and TRBJ1-2; D not certain. Germline V CDR1 and CDR2: MNHNS, SASEGT. The CDR3 is 12 residues long. Trimming took off 5 bases at V and 4 bases at J, with 8 bases between the two ends. The CDR3 here is CASSPWSYGYTF. CDR3 nucleotides: TGTGCCAGCAGTCCGTGGAGCTATGGCTACACCTTC.

The chain uses TRBV11-3 and TRBJ2-1; 8 bases are shared with TRBD2. The V gene's germline CDR1 is SGHNT and CDR2 YENEEA. CDR3 length: 14 amino acids. The junction had 9 bases not matched to a gene; V was cut back by 0 bases and J by 14 bases. CDR3 sequence: CASSLDGGLEAKFF. CDR3 coding DNA: TGTGCCAGCAGCTTAGATGGGGGACTAGAAGCGAAGTTCTTC.

This clone was observed a handful of times. The chain joins TRBV18 to TRBJ1-5, with 8 nucleotides matching TRBD1. The CDR3 is 14 residues long. V shed 8 bases and J 5 bases; nucleotides not matched to a gene: 8. Germline V gene sequence: CDR1 KGHSH, CDR2 LQKENI. CDR3 in DNA: TGTGCCAGCACCGGACAGGGTGGGGATCAGCCCCAGCATTTT. Protein product: CASTGQGGDQPQHF.

The gene calls are TRBV15 and TRBJ2-5; no reliable D call. CDR1 and CDR2 from the germline V gene are LNHNV and YYDKDF (reference sequence). Between the trimmed V and J ends, which lost 0 bases and 5 bases, there was a span of 7 bases. The CDR3 covers 13 residues. DNA of the CDR3: TGTGCCACCAGCAGAGATTGGCAGGAGACCCAGTACTTC. Translating it yields CATSRDWQETQYF.

V and J are TRBV4-2 and TRBJ2-3, with D tentatively TRBD2 (6 bases). The V end was cut by 5 bases, the J end by 4 bases, with 28 bases between. The CDR3 loop spans 19 amino acids. Per the germline V gene, CDR1 is LGHNA and CDR2 is YNFKEQ. The chain's CDR3 is CASSTTGVRRGYEADTQYF. CDR3 in DNA: TGTGCCAGCAGCACGACGGGGGTGAGGCGGGGTTATGAAGCAGATACGCAGTATTTT.

Remarks on this clone: The identical CDR3 is also encoded by other nucleotide sequences in the sample. The V and J genes are TRBV7-9 and TRBJ1-6, with 9 nucleotides matching TRBD1. In germline, CDR1 is SEHNR, CDR2 FQNEAQ (reference sequence). The V gene end was trimmed by 4 bases and the J gene end by 4 bases; junction bases not matched to a gene: 5. The CDR3 runs to 16 residues. CDR3 sequence reads: CASSSGQGFYNSPLHF. In nucleotides, the CDR3 is TGTGCCAGCAGCTCCGGACAGGGGTTTTATAATTCACCCCTCCACTTT.